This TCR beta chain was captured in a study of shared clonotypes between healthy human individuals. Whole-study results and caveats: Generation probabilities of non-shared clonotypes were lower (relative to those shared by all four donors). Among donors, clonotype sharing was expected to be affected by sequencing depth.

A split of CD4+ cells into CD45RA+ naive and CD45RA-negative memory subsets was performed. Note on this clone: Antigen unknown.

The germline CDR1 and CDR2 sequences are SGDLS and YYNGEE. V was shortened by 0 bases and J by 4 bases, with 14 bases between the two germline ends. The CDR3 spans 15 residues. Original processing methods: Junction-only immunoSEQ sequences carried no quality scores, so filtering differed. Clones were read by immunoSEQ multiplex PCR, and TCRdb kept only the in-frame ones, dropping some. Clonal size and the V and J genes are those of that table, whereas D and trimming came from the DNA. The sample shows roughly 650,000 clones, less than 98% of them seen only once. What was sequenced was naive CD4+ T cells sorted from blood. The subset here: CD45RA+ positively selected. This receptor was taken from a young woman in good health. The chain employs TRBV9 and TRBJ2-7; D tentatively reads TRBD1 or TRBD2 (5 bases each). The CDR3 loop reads CASSVVGTSLYEQYF. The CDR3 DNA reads TGTGCCAGCAGCGTAGTTGGGACCTCGTTGTACGAGCAGTACTTC.